This T cell receptor (beta chain) came from a study of control samples from healthy donors and cancer patients. Trimming took 0 bases from V and 4 from J, leaving 12 bases between them. The CDR3 is made up of 15 amino acids. Germline V gene sequence: CDR1 MNHEY, CDR2 SVGAGI. Using immunoSEQ multiplex PCR, the repertoire was profiled, and TCRdb retains in-frame clones only, with some absent. The sample lists 100,000 to 150,000 clones; about 87% were seen once. This TCR came from a man aged 55 to 69 in good health. The sequencing input was blood. The gene calls are TRBV6-5 and TRBJ1-2, with D possibly TRBD1 on 6 matching bases. For the CDR3, the DNA is TGTGCCAGCAGTTACTCGTACAGGGAAACCTATGGCTACACCTTC. Its translation: CASSYSYRETYGYTF.